The 21 T cell receptor beta chains given below trace back to one sample, sequenced in a study of response to subunit inactivated influenza vaccine. A single record per CDR3 protein comes from TCRdb applying MiXCR to the RT-PCR reads. The table includes hundreds of thousands of distinct CDR3 sequences, approximately 9.9% detected once. Here the sequenced sample was PBMCs from blood, taken roughly 46 days after vaccination. These receptor sequences come from a man between 50 and 59 years old who received an inactivated influenza vaccine.

The chain carries TRBV4-2 and TRBJ2-7; D is uncertain. V was shortened by 1 base and J by 2 bases, with 9 bases between the two germline ends. Germline loops: CDR1 LGHNA, CDR2 YNFKEQ. This CDR3 contains 14 residues. CDR3: CASSQVGKTYEQYF. CDR3 DNA sequence: TGTGCCAGCAGCCAAGTGGGCAAAACCTACGAGCAGTACTTC.

There are many counts of this clonotype. The J gene is TRBJ2-5, the V gene TRBV6-5, with D maybe TRBD1 (6 bases). The CDR3 contains 14 residues. Trimming took off 7 bases at V and 1 base at J, with 13 bases between the two ends. CDR1 and CDR2 from the germline V gene are MNHEY and SVGAGI. Here the CDR3 reads CASTSTGPQETQYF. Written as DNA, the CDR3 is TGTGCCAGCACTTCGACAGGCCCCCAAGAGACCCAGTACTTC.

This clonotype came up many times. V usage is TRBV6-5 and J usage is TRBJ2-1; D not resolved. The CDR3 runs 17 residues. The V end was cut by 4 bases, the J end by 7 bases, with 23 bases between. The germline V gene has CDR1 MNHEY and CDR2 SVGAGI. The DNA for the CDR3 is TGTGCCAGCAGTTCCACAAGGCTAGTAAGCCCCTCAAATGAGCAGTTCTTC. It yields the protein CASSSTRLVSPSNEQFF.

This clonotype was detected only a few times. The CDR3 here is CASSRRLAGGPSEQFF. The CDR3 nucleotides read TGTGCCAGCAGTCGCAGACTAGCGGGGGGGCCGAGTGAGCAGTTCTTC. The chain uses TRBV12-3 or TRBV12-4 and TRBJ2-1; 14 nucleotides agree with TRBD2. Germline trimming cut 5 bases from V and 9 bases from J; bases unmatched to any gene: 9. The CDR3 length is 16 residues.

The rearrangement uses TRBV6-2 or TRBV6-3 and TRBJ2-2; 8 nucleotides match TRBD2. From germline, CDR1 is MNHEY and CDR2 SVGEGT. There are 16 residues in the CDR3. J gave up 6 bases and V 4 bases, and 10 bases lay outside the gene matches. The CDR3 reads CASSSGTSGLSGELFF. In nucleotides, the CDR3 is TGTGCCAGCAGTTCCGGTACTAGCGGCCTTTCCGGGGAGCTGTTTTTT.

The chain joins TRBV6-5 to TRBJ2-2; D is uncertain. V lost 6 bases and J lost 6, with 8 bases in between. CDR3 length: 12 amino acids. The germline V gene encodes CDR1 MNHEY and CDR2 SVGAGI. In DNA, the CDR3 is TGTGCCAGCAGGAAGTCGTCCGGGGAGCTGTTTTTT. As protein: CASRKSSGELFF.

This clonotype occurred a few times. The J gene is TRBJ2-3, the V gene TRBV20-1; maybe TRBD2 (6 bases). V dropped 3 bases and J dropped 0 bases, with 16 bases sitting between them. This CDR3 contains 16 residues. Per germline, CDR1 DFQATT and CDR2 SNEGSKA (reference sequence). The CDR3 loop is CSARRGGATSTDTQYF. As DNA, the CDR3 is TGCAGTGCTAGGCGGGGCGGGGCGACAAGCACAGATACGCAGTATTTT.

This clonotype was counted many times. This sequence joins TRBV7-2 and TRBJ2-7, with D perhaps TRBD1 or TRBD2 (5 bases each). V was pared by 8 bases and J by 3 bases, with 8 bases between. The CDR3 covers 11 residues. From germline, CDR1 is SGHTA and CDR2 FQGNSA. CDR3 DNA sequence: TGTGCCAGCGGGACGGTCTACGAGCAGTACTTC. It yields the protein CASGTVYEQYF.

This clonotype was seen repeatedly, ten times or more. The chain employs TRBV10-2 and TRBJ1-6, with 9 bases matching TRBD1. Per germline, CDR1 WSHSY and CDR2 SAAADI. The V segment lost 9 bases and the J segment 7 bases; nucleotides outside the gene matches: 7. The CDR3 covers 14 residues. CDR3 protein: CASSRGQGNSPLHF. In nucleotides, the CDR3 is TGCGCCAGTTCTAGGGGACAGGGCAATTCACCCCTCCACTTT.

The chain recombines TRBV20-1 with TRBJ1-1; D is unclear. CDR1 and CDR2 (germline): DFQATT, SNEGSKA (reference sequence). Trimming stripped 5 bases from V and 4 bases from J, with 17 bases between. CDR3 length: 14 residues. This chain's CDR3 is CSARSPGGSTEAFF. The CDR3 DNA is TGCAGTGCTCGATCCCCCGGAGGAAGCACTGAAGCTTTCTTT.

This clonotype has ten or more counts. J is TRBJ2-3 and V is TRBV10-2, with a weak D call TRBD2 (6 bases). The CDR3 has 12 residues. Germline V gene data show CDR1 as WSHSY and CDR2 as SAAADI. Trimming cost V 4 bases and J 5 bases, with 7 bases left between them. The CDR3 reads CASSGGGDTQYF. DNA of the CDR3: TGCGCCAGCAGTGGGGGAGGAGATACGCAGTATTTT.

This clonotype was detected only a few times. The rearrangement links TRBV18 to TRBJ2-3; D possibly corresponds to TRBD2 (5 bases). V was trimmed by 3 bases and J by 5 bases, leaving 12 bases between them. The CDR3 length is 14 residues. Looked up from germline, CDR1 is KGHSH and CDR2 is LQKENI. CDR3: CASSPIGGGDTQYF. The CDR3 bases are TGTGCCAGCTCACCTATTGGTGGAGGAGATACGCAGTATTTT. The full variable domain, in which reference TRBV18 and TRBJ2-3 provide the parts outside the CDR3, is NAGVMQNPRHLVRRRGQEARLRCSPMKGHSHVYWYRQLPEEGLKFMVYLQKENIIDESGMPKERFSAEFPKEGPSILRIQQVVRGDSAAYFCASSPIGGGDTQYFGPGTRLTVL.

This rearrangement joins TRBV5-1 to TRBJ2-7; the match to TRBD1 covers 10 bases. This CDR3 has 16 residues. Germline assignment: CDR1 SGHRS and CDR2 YFSETQ. Losses at the gene ends were 0 bases for V and 4 bases for J; bases not matched to a gene: 7. CDR3 coding DNA: TGCGCCAGCAGCTTGGGGCCGGGACAGGGGCCATACGAGCAGTACTTC. Translation: CASSLGPGQGPYEQYF.

The rearrangement links TRBV20-1 to TRBJ2-1, with D possibly being TRBD2 (6 bases). Germline V gene sequence: CDR1 DFQATT, CDR2 SNEGSKA (reference sequence). The V end lost 8 bases, the J end lost 7 bases, and 18 bases lay between the germline ends. The CDR3 extends over 13 amino acids. The CDR3 DNA reads TGCAGTACCACGTCACCGGGGACTAATGAGCAGTTCTTC. Its translation: CSTTSPGTNEQFF.

The J gene is TRBJ2-7, the V gene TRBV12-3 or TRBV12-4, with D possibly TRBD2 on 5 matching bases. The CDR3 is 15 residues long. Trimming pared 4 bases from V and 2 bases from J, leaving 15 bases between. The CDR3 DNA sequence: TGTGCCAGCAGTTCACCATCGACGGGGACCTACGAGCAGTACTTC. Protein: CASSSPSTGTYEQYF.

This clonotype was seen repeatedly, ten times or more. The chain combines TRBV4-2 with TRBJ2-1, with D maybe TRBD1 (5 bases). Trimming cost V 4 bases and J 7 bases, with 23 bases left between them. Germline values: CDR1 LGHNA, CDR2 YNFKEQ. The CDR3 loop spans 17 amino acids. The CDR3 DNA is TGTGCCAGCAGCCCCAACAAGGCAGGGTTGGTTGGTAATGAGCAGTTCTTC. It yields the protein CASSPNKAGLVGNEQFF.

J is TRBJ2-7 and V is TRBV11-2; the match to TRBD1 covers 8 bases. This CDR3 contains 15 residues. Germline trimming cut 4 bases from V and 5 bases from J; bases unmatched to any gene: 10. The germline V gene encodes CDR1 SGHAT and CDR2 FQNNGV. Written as DNA, the CDR3 is TGTGCCAGCAGCTGGGCAAGGACAGGGTCCCACGAGCAGTACTTC. Amino acids: CASSWARTGSHEQYF.

This chain uses TRBV27 with TRBJ2-1, with D possibly being TRBD2 (5 bases). The CDR3 is made up of 20 amino acids. CDR1 is MNHEY, CDR2 SMNVEV, per germline (reference sequence). Trimming left V 6 bases short and J 3 bases short, with 30 bases between. CDR3 sequence: CASRVGSPGQTRGFYNEQFF. In DNA, the CDR3 is TGTGCCAGCAGAGTGGGTAGTCCCGGGCAAACGAGAGGGTTCTACAATGAGCAGTTCTTC.

This clonotype showed up just a few times. This sequence joins TRBV6-2 or TRBV6-3 and TRBJ2-5, with 14 bases matching TRBD2. Trimming removed 6 bases from V and 2 bases from J; junction bases left unmatched: 5. The CDR3 has 16 residues. Germline V gives CDR1 MNHEY, CDR2 SVGEGT. CDR3 sequence: CASRGGLAGAQETQYF. The DNA of the CDR3 is TGTGCCAGCAGAGGGGGACTAGCGGGGGCTCAAGAGACCCAGTACTTC.

This clonotype was seen many times. The chain couples TRBV12-3 or TRBV12-4 to TRBJ1-1; no clear D gene. CDR3 size: 14 residues. V shed 3 bases and J shed 0 bases, with 8 bases lying between them. CDR3 in amino acids: CASSLRAMNTEAFF. The CDR3, as DNA: TGTGCCAGCAGTTTGCGGGCTATGAACACTGAAGCTTTCTTT.

The V call is TRBV18, the J call TRBJ1-5; maybe TRBD1 (5 bases). This CDR3 spans 16 amino acids. The germline CDR1 and CDR2 sequences are KGHSH and LQKENI. The V and J ends lost 0 bases and 2 bases respectively, with 11 bases between them. The CDR3 bases are TGTGCCAGCTCACCACCGTCAGGGATCGGCAATCAGCCCCAGCATTTT. This encodes CASSPPSGIGNQPQHF.